A single sample is the source of the 6 T cell receptor beta chains below, sequenced in a study of vaccination and CD4 T cells after COVID-19. CD4+ T cells that had been cultured provided DNA sequenced with the Oncomine TCR Beta short-read assay. TCRdb independently ran MiXCR on the PCR reads; one entry per CDR3 protein. The sample lists about 5,600 distinct CDR3 sequences, about 41% occurring once. This sample's treatment: roughly nine-day PBMC culture with coronavirus spike peptide pools or control peptides (ViraFEST assay). Investigators obtained the unexposed donor's CD4+ T cells before the COVID-19 pandemic (2011-2018). For these TCRs, the target antigens are not known. The sample comprised CD4+ T cells from blood, cultured in vitro. Receptor source: a human donor in good health.

This clonotype came up a few times. The rearrangement links TRBV20-1 to TRBJ2-2; D could derive from TRBD1 or TRBD2 (5 bases each). V gave up 6 bases and J gave up 6 bases, with 20 bases separating them. Germline lookup yields CDR1 DFQATT and CDR2 SNEGSKA (reference sequence). The CDR3 length is 15 residues. CDR3 in DNA: TGCAGTGCGCGAACCGGGACGCCCGTAGCCGGGGAGCTGTTTTTT. The encoded protein is CSARTGTPVAGELFF.

The chain recombines TRBV11-3 with TRBJ1-6, with TRBD1 matching over 7 bases. Germline CDR1 and CDR2: SGHNT and YENEEA. Unmatched junction bases numbered 10, after V lost 1 base and J lost 10 bases. The CDR3 sequence is 16 residues long. DNA for the CDR3: TGTGCCAGCAGCTTAGCCCTCAGGACAGGTGGGTCACCCCTCCACTTT. It translates to CASSLALRTGGSPLHF.

The CDR3 reads CASTPQVGDYGYTF. The CDR3 DNA reads as TGTGCCAGCACTCCGCAGGTCGGTGACTATGGCTACACCTTC. The chain couples TRBV6-4 to TRBJ1-2; D is unclear. Per the germline V gene, CDR1 is MRHNA and CDR2 is SNTAGT. The CDR3 has 14 residues. V lost 7 bases and J lost 3, with 15 bases in between.

This sequence joins TRBV10-1 and TRBJ2-3, with D possibly TRBD2 on 5 matching bases. The ends were cut back, 3 bases at V and 3 bases at J, with 19 bases in the middle. CDR1 is WNHNN and CDR2 is SYGVQD in the germline V gene (reference sequence). This CDR3 region has 17 residues. The CDR3 loop is CASSDGGSPLGTDTQYF. The CDR3 nucleotides are TGCGCCAGCAGTGATGGCGGGTCCCCCTTAGGTACAGATACGCAGTATTTT.

This clonotype was counted between two and nine times. The rearrangement uses TRBV11-2 and TRBJ1-2, with D possibly TRBD1 on 5 matching bases. The CDR3 sequence is 13 residues long. Trimming removed 3 bases at V and 6 bases at J, with 11 bases between. From germline, CDR1 is SGHAT and CDR2 FQNNGV. The CDR3 DNA is TGTGCCAGCAGCTTGCAGGGATTCGATGGCTACACCTTC. Encoded protein: CASSLQGFDGYTF.

Remarks on this clonotype: Mismatch with germline at one junction end may stem from a read error. This rearrangement joins TRBV7-2 to TRBJ1-1, with D unresolved. Germline loops: CDR1 SGHTA, CDR2 FQGNSA. The CDR3 extends over 14 amino acids. The CDR3 DNA is TGTGCCGGCAGCTTAGAGGCCTATAACACTGAAGCTTTCTTT. Protein: CAGSLEAYNTEAFF.